This TCR beta chain derives from a study of T cell changes during pregnancy in multiple sclerosis. This CDR3 has 15 residues. V lost 5 bases and J lost 1, with 13 bases in between. Germline assignment: CDR1 SGHTA and CDR2 FQGNSA. In its sample, this clone was seen once. Libraries were prepared by immunoSEQ multiplex PCR; TCRdb keeps only in-frame clonotypes and omits some of them. The sample shows more than 35,000 clones, approximately 92% of them seen only once. Sequencing used CD8+ T cells from peripheral blood mononuclear cells, obtained after pregnancy. This clonotype was obtained from a female donor with multiple sclerosis, enrolled in a pregnancy study. The chain employs TRBV7-2 and TRBJ2-3; D tentatively fits TRBD1 or TRBD2 (5 bases each). Written as DNA, the CDR3 is TGTGCCAGCAGCGTAGGGGAGTTCCGCACAGATACGCAGTATTTT. Translating it yields CASSVGEFRTDTQYF.